This TCR beta chain was documented in a study of blood T cell repertoires in COVID-19 (dated by TCRdb to between 2020 and 2021). General notes on the study: The collaborator samples originated in the United States, Italy and Spain and spanned the acute and convalescent phases of COVID-19. A de-identified subject ID, COVID-19 status, age in years and sex were almost always included in the sample metadata. The dataset comprised deeply sampled blood TCRbeta repertoires from subjects exposed to, actively infected with, or recovered from COVID-19. The prospective study material was composed of cDNA or gDNA derived from T cells, B-cell-depleted T cells, or PBMCs. Samples came from the ongoing ImmuneRACE study (first 160 participants) plus 1,254 subjects from 6 global collaborators. A freely available public database, intended as a resource for researchers studying the immune response to SARS-CoV-2, is where the repertoires were released. Where available, HLA class I and class II types were taken from metadata supplied by the sample provider and were not determined by assay-based typing. Broader findings and caveats from the paper: The amount of clinical and demographic metadata varied by source and participant and was provided uncurated.

Collaborating institutions collected whole blood in K2EDTA tubes following their own protocols. For TCRbeta analysis, collaborators shipped samples in one of three forms: frozen whole blood, isolated PBMCs, or DNA extracted from either of those sample types. The immunoSEQ Assay, a bias-controlled multiplex PCR, was used to amplify TCRbeta CDR3 regions from genomic DNA. The paper's processing steps were these. The number of nucleated cells in each sample was estimated by amplification of reference gene primers within the assay. Sequence reads were collapsed and filtered to measure the absolute abundance of every unique TCRbeta CDR3 rearrangement. For each sample, productive Simpson clonality was calculated as the square root of Simpson's diversity index across productive rearrangements. As stored in TCRdb, this immuneACCESS dataset retains in-frame rearrangements with V and J assigned. A fraction of the clones does not appear; measured against another copy, unresolved V genes explain less than half of the discrepancy, and the remainder lacks a known reason. Clonal size and the V and J genes are those of that table, whereas D and trimming came from the DNA. Here the sample has 65,000 to 90,000 clones; over 65% occur a single time. The ten most abundant clones make up 4% to 5% of the sample.

A remark on this clone: The target of this receptor is not known. No base qualities exist here, and no much larger clone lies one base off it.

V gives up 5 bases and J gives up 2 bases, and the segment between their germline ends measures 18 bases. Looking up the germline V gene yields CDR1 SGHVS and CDR2 FNYEAQ. From its cysteine to its phenylalanine, the CDR3 spans 16 amino acids. Of the read, only the CDR3 DNA is kept; its 48 bases are in frame from base 1. The sample comprised peripheral blood. The V gene is TRBV7-6 and the J gene is TRBJ1-1; the D gene is possibly TRBD1, with 5 bases matching. The TCR originated in a woman aged 60-75 years with acute or convalescent COVID-19. CDR3 loop: CASSILGQGVNTEAFF. The bases read TGTGCCAGCAGCATCCTTGGGCAGGGCGTTAACACTGAAGCTTTCTTT.